The 8 T cell receptor beta chains below all came from one sample that was sequenced in a study of T cell responses to AZD1222 COVID-19 vaccine. Assay used: immunoSEQ multiplex PCR; TCRdb lists only in-frame clones, some missing. The table shows approximately 94,000 clones, with around nine tenths occurring only once. The source material was peripheral blood, sampled on day 0 of AZD1222 vaccination. The receptors come from an adult in good health.

The chain combines TRBV7-2 with TRBJ1-2; D uncertain. This CDR3 has 16 residues. Germline assignment: CDR1 SGHTA and CDR2 FQGNSA. Trimming removed 5 bases from V and 4 bases from J, with 20 bases in between. The CDR3 region is CASSTLMMGFSYGYTF. The CDR3 coding sequence is TGTGCCAGCAGCACCCTAATGATGGGGTTTAGCTATGGCTACACCTTC.

The chain joins TRBV27 to TRBJ2-6; D is ambiguous. The CDR3 covers 15 residues. In germline, CDR1 is MNHEY, CDR2 SMNVEV (reference sequence). V gave up 5 bases and J gave up 2 bases, with 10 bases separating them. CDR3 residues: CASSPALTGANVLTF. CDR3 DNA: TGTGCCAGCAGTCCAGCACTAACTGGGGCCAACGTCCTGACTTTC. Full variable domain (outside the CDR3, taken from reference TRBV27 and TRBJ2-6): EAQVTQNPRYLITVTGKKLTVTCSQNMNHEYMSWYRQDPGLGLRQIYYSMNVEVTDKGDVPEGYKVSRKEKRNFPLILESPSPNQTSLYFCASSPALTGANVLTFGAGSRLTVL.

In this sample, this clone turned up once. V is TRBV11-2 and J is TRBJ1-6; maybe TRBD1 (5 bases). The CDR3 consists of 13 residues. The germline V gene has CDR1 SGHAT and CDR2 FQNNGV. Trimming pared 2 bases from V and 10 bases from J, leaving 9 bases between. The CDR3 DNA is TGTGCCAGCAGCTTACTCGGGGGGTCACCCCTCCACTTT. It translates to CASSLLGGSPLHF.

The gene calls are TRBV6-6 and TRBJ2-7, with TRBD1 matching 7 bases. Unmatched junction bases numbered 8, after V lost 6 bases and J lost 0 bases. CDR1 and CDR2 from the germline V gene are MNHNY and SVGAGI (reference sequence). The CDR3 runs 15 residues. The CDR3 is CASRQLRGPSYEQYF. CDR3 in DNA: TGTGCCAGCAGGCAACTAAGGGGGCCCTCCTACGAGCAGTACTTC.

V usage is TRBV10-2 and J usage is TRBJ1-5, with a possible D match to TRBD1 (5 bases). The CDR3 has 17 amino acids. Trimming stripped 2 bases from V and 2 bases from J, with 16 bases between. The germline gives CDR1 WSHSY, CDR2 SAAADI. The CDR3 region is CASSEISGGSGNQPQHF. The CDR3 coding sequence is TGCGCCAGCAGTGAGATCTCCGGGGGATCGGGCAATCAGCCCCAGCATTTT.

The chain has TRBV19 and TRBJ2-3; D remains ambiguous. This CDR3 has 14 residues. V was clipped by 5 bases and J by 2 bases, with 11 bases between them. The germline CDR1 and CDR2 sequences are LNHDA and SQIVND (reference sequence). The CDR3 nucleotides are TGTGCCAGTAGTTCCGACATAAACACAGATACGCAGTATTTT. It translates to CASSSDINTDTQYF.

This chain connects TRBV9 to TRBJ1-1, with D possibly being TRBD1 (6 bases). In germline, CDR1 is SGDLS, CDR2 YYNGEE. The CDR3 is 15 amino acids. Trimming took 0 bases from V and 1 from J, leaving 10 bases between them. The CDR3 spells CASSVAPTGNTEAFF. Here the CDR3 DNA reads TGTGCCAGCAGCGTAGCCCCGACAGGGAACACTGAAGCTTTCTTT.

The chain couples TRBV2 to TRBJ1-4; 7 nucleotides agree with TRBD1. J lost 3 bases, V lost 7 bases, and 5 bases had no gene match. CDR1 SNHLY and CDR2 FYNNEI come from the germline V gene. This CDR3 spans 14 amino acids. The chain's CDR3 is CASKGGASNEKLFF. CDR3 nucleotides: TGTGCCAGCAAAGGGGGCGCATCTAATGAAAAACTGTTTTTT.